A single sample gave rise to the 10 T cell receptor beta chains below, sequenced in a study of shared clonotypes between healthy human individuals (TCRdb year 2020). The library came from the immunoSEQ multiplex PCR assay. Not all clones reach the TCRdb copy of this immuneACCESS table, which keeps in-frame sequences only. Checked studies attribute under half of the gap to unresolved V genes and leave the rest unexplained. Present in this sample are 600,000 to 750,000 clones, roughly 87% of which were seen just once. Jointly, the top ten make up less than 40% of the sample. Sequenced material: memory CD8+ T cells from PBMCs. Read against the paper, the sample's cell subset or site label means: CD45RO+ cells pooled with CCR7-negative TemRA cells. All receptors come from a man between 18 and 35 years old in good health. Some clones in this sample may be carry-over from other donors' samples.

This chain joins TRBV5-6 and TRBJ2-1, with a tentative D call TRBD1 (6 bases). The CDR3 is 14 residues long. V was clipped by 4 bases and J by 4 bases, with 12 bases between them. Germline V lookup: CDR1 SGHDT, CDR2 YYEEEE. The CDR3 DNA reads as TGTGCCAGCAGCATGCGACAGGATTACAATGAGCAGTTCTTC. This translates into CASSMRQDYNEQFF.

The chain couples TRBV9 to TRBJ1-4, with D perhaps TRBD1 (5 bases). The V gene's germline CDR1 is SGDLS and CDR2 YYNGEE. The CDR3 is 15 residues long. V gave up 3 bases and J gave up 5 bases, with 14 bases separating them. CDR3 sequence: CASSAEGAANEKLFF. The DNA of the CDR3 is TGTGCCAGCAGCGCTGAAGGGGCAGCGAATGAAAAACTGTTTTTT.

Written as DNA, the CDR3 is TGTGCCAGCAGAGGGCTAGTGGACACCGGGGAGCTGTTTTTT. This translates into CASRGLVDTGELFF. This chain joins TRBV7-9 and TRBJ2-2, with no clear D. Deletions cut 6 bases from V and 3 bases from J, with 11 bases between. The CDR3 sequence is 14 residues long. Germline V CDR1 and CDR2: SEHNR, FQNEAQ (reference sequence). The entire variable domain, with the rest obtained from reference TRBV7-9 and TRBJ2-2, is as follows: DTGVSQNPRHKITKRGQNVTFRCDPISEHNRLYWYRQTLGQGPEFLTYFQNEAQLEKSRLLSDRFSAERPKGSFSTLEIQRTEQGDSAMYLCASRGLVDTGELFFGEGSRLTVL.

The chain uses TRBV4-1 and TRBJ2-5; 9 nucleotides agree with TRBD1. Trimming cost V 0 bases and J 13 bases; bases outside gene matches: 6. The CDR3 spans 13 residues. Per the germline V gene, CDR1 is MGHRA and CDR2 is YSYEKL. CDR3 amino acids: CASSQDSGQGWYF. Written as DNA, the CDR3 is TGCGCCAGCAGCCAAGATTCAGGACAGGGGTGGTACTTC.

The V gene is TRBV5-1, the J gene TRBJ2-3; the match to TRBD1 covers 10 bases. J lost 4 bases, V lost 3 bases, and 5 bases had no gene match. The CDR3 consists of 15 residues. Looked up from germline, CDR1 is SGHRS and CDR2 is YFSETQ. The CDR3 region has the DNA TGCGCCAGCAGCTACGGGACAGGGGAATCAGATACGCAGTATTTT. Encoded protein: CASSYGTGESDTQYF.

The gene calls are TRBV28 and TRBJ2-3; possible D gene TRBD2, 6 bases. The CDR3 extends over 16 amino acids. CDR1 is MDHEN, CDR2 SYDVKM, per germline. With 6 bases removed from V and 1 base from J, the gap between germline ends came to 17 bases. CDR3 loop: CASSSGRGWGTDTQYF. CDR3 coding DNA: TGTGCCAGCAGCTCAGGGCGGGGATGGGGCACAGATACGCAGTATTTT.

V usage is TRBV29-1 and J usage is TRBJ2-7; 8 nucleotides match TRBD2. The CDR3 runs to 14 residues. V was pared by 6 bases and J by 2 bases, with 9 bases of the junction left unmatched. Germline CDR1 is SQVTM and CDR2 is ANQGSEA. CDR3 in amino acids: CSVVLAEGTYEQYF. CDR3 in DNA: TGCAGCGTAGTACTAGCGGAGGGCACCTACGAGCAGTACTTC.

The chain is built from TRBV9 and TRBJ2-4, with D possibly TRBD2 on 5 matching bases. The V and J ends lost 4 bases and 13 bases respectively, with 15 bases between them. The germline V gene has CDR1 SGDLS and CDR2 YYNGEE. The CDR3 extends over 12 amino acids. The CDR3 reads CASSQLPGKQYF. DNA of the CDR3: TGTGCCAGCAGCCAATTGCCGGGGAAACAGTACTTC.

This chain joins TRBV9 and TRBJ2-5; 9 nucleotides match TRBD2. Germline CDR1 is SGDLS and CDR2 is YYNGEE. Losses at the gene ends were 3 bases for V and 4 bases for J; bases not matched to a gene: 10. CDR3 length: 16 amino acids. CDR3 sequence: CASSARTSEFGETQYF. CDR3 DNA: TGTGCCAGCAGCGCGAGGACTAGCGAATTCGGAGAGACCCAGTACTTC.

The rearrangement links TRBV6-6 to TRBJ2-7, with D possibly matching TRBD2 (7 bases). The CDR3 loop spans 15 amino acids. Deletions cut 2 bases from V and 2 bases from J, with 13 bases between. Looked up from germline, CDR1 is MNHNY and CDR2 is SVGAGI (reference sequence). CDR3 protein: CASSYPGGPAYEQYF. CDR3 DNA sequence: TGTGCCAGCAGTTACCCCGGGGGGCCAGCCTACGAGCAGTACTTC.